Sequencing of this T cell receptor beta chain was carried out in a study of regulatory and conventional T cells in breast cancer. Germline CDR1 and CDR2: SGHRS and YFSETQ. V lost 5 bases, J lost 1 base, and 10 bases lay in between. CDR3 length: 13 amino acids. This clonotype was found once. TCRdb processed the PCR reads anew with MiXCR; each CDR3 protein has one entry. This table has around 1,200 distinct CDR3 sequences, 30% to 45% appearing once. The receptor's source is a female donor with breast cancer. Sequences were obtained from regulatory T cells from blood. The chain employs TRBV5-1 and TRBJ2-7, with a weak D call TRBD1 (5 bases). The CDR3 bases are TGCGCCAGCAGAGTCAGGGATTCCTACGAGCAGTACTTC. Amino acids: CASRVRDSYEQYF.